This is a list of T cell receptor beta chains from one sample in a study of identical twins. Each CDR3 protein gets one entry after TCRdb re-called the 5' RACE reads with MiXCR. The sample contains a few hundred thousand distinct CDR3 sequences, roughly 8.6% of which appear only once. These data were also reused for a study on yellow fever vaccine responses in identical twins.

Sequencing was done on a sample of memory (CD45RO+) T cells sorted from blood. These TCRs come from a woman in her late teens or twenties in good health. The CDR3 runs from the conserved cysteine through the conserved F or W.

J gene,V gene,CDR3 length,CDR3 protein
TRBJ1-6,TRBV29-1,18,CSVRGDRGQGSANSPLHF
TRBJ2-5,TRBV7-8,15,CASSTPQLEFETQYF
TRBJ1-5,TRBV9,15,CASSPGGQGNQPQHF
TRBJ2-3,TRBV5-1,15,CASSLDPGPTDTQYF
TRBJ1-2,TRBV20-1,13,CSARDLSGYGYTF
TRBJ1-6,TRBV10-2,14,CASSESQAASPLHF
TRBJ1-5,TRBV29-1,13,CSVGQGLNQPQHF
TRBJ2-2,TRBV27,15,CASSFGRTVTGELFF
TRBJ2-1,TRBV5-6,17,CASSLGTGGFRENEQFF
TRBJ2-1,TRBV9,15,CASSVSGSFYNEQFF
TRBJ2-5,TRBV7-6,12,CASSPVAGTQYF
TRBJ1-6,TRBV6-5,15,CASSYTGLYNSPLHF
TRBJ2-1,TRBV5-3,16,CAISPGLGQGYNEQFF
TRBJ2-3,TRBV2,15,CASSELAGGDYTQYF
TRBJ2-1,TRBV10-3,15,CAISETGTQYNEQFF
TRBJ2-5,TRBV20-1,14,CSALGEGRVETQYF
TRBJ2-1,TRBV6-1,15,CASRFSGSTYNEQFF
TRBJ2-3,TRBV25-1,17,CASSESRPSGGTDTQYF
TRBJ2-1,TRBV13,13,CASSSRIYNEQFF
TRBJ1-1,TRBV29-1,14,CSVGVTGGFAEAFF
TRBJ2-5,TRBV6-1,14,CASSPGGAWETQYF
TRBJ2-4,TRBV10-3,15,CAISESGISKNIQYF
TRBJ1-2,TRBV11-2,14,CASSSYRGGYGYTF
TRBJ1-5,TRBV6-5,14,CASSYSSVNQPQHF
TRBJ1-6,TRBV7-9,13,CASSPTGNSPLHF
TRBJ2-1,TRBV28,12,CASSVRSNEQFF
TRBJ2-1,TRBV19,14,CASQLAGGWNEQFF
TRBJ2-7,TRBV18,14,CASSPGGPVYEQYF
TRBJ2-1,TRBV28,21,CASRGYERGLAGGLNYNEQFF
TRBJ2-3,TRBV6-5,14,CASSSGQGADTQYF
TRBJ2-7,TRBV20-1,13,CSARDPRGYEQYF
TRBJ2-3,TRBV4-2,16,CASSQGLAEGTDTQYF
TRBJ1-1,TRBV5-5,15,CASSLKGQGNTEAFF
TRBJ1-5,TRBV7-8,15,CASSLVGTGHQPQHF
TRBJ2-1,TRBV4-1,15,CASSQEWVPRVKQFF
TRBJ1-1,TRBV15,17,CATSRDPFRGGVTEAFF
TRBJ2-5,TRBV29-1,16,CSVEVETSGSGGTQYF
TRBJ2-1,TRBV24-1,15,CATSDVNSGRNEQFF
TRBJ2-5,TRBV11-2,14,CASSFLAGGETQYF
TRBJ1-1,TRBV6-1,13,CASAGTSGTEAFF
TRBJ2-1,TRBV5-6,13,CASSGDMNNEQFF
TRBJ2-3,TRBV7-8,15,CASSLGQGTRDTQYF
TRBJ1-1,TRBV12-3/TRBV12-4,15,CASSLRPGLSTEAFF
TRBJ2-1,TRBV20-1,11,CSARDYLEQFF
TRBJ2-1,TRBV2,14,CASNRGLAGGEQFF
TRBJ2-7,TRBV7-9,16,CASSPLRQGGNYEQYF
TRBJ2-6,TRBV12-3/TRBV12-4,17,CASSLQGARSGANVLTF
TRBJ1-1,TRBV5-6,14,CASSFSGPRTEAFF
TRBJ2-1,TRBV20-1,15,CSAREAAGVGGEQFF
TRBJ2-3,TRBV6-1,14,CASRDYPSTDTQYF
TRBJ2-6,TRBV3-1,15,CASSAAGTGANVLTF
TRBJ2-1,TRBV2,15,CASSEVLAGVGEQFF
TRBJ2-1,TRBV18,14,CASSPPLVYNEQFF
TRBJ1-6,TRBV7-9,14,CASSKTGYNSPLHF
TRBJ2-5,TRBV11-2,15,CASSLSGRGGETQYF